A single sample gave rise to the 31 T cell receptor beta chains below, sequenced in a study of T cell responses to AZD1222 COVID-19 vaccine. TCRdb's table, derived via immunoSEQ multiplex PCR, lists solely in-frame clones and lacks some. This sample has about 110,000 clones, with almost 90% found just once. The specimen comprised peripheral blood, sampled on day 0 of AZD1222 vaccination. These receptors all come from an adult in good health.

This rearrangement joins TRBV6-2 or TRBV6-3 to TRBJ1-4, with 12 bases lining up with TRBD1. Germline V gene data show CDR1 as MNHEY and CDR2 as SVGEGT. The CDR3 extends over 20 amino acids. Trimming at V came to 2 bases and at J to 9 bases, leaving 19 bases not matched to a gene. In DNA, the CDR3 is TGTGCCAGCAGTTACCGAACCGGGACAGGGGGCTCTTCGGGCCGGAAAAAACTGTTTTTT. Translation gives CASSYRTGTGGSSGRKKLFF.

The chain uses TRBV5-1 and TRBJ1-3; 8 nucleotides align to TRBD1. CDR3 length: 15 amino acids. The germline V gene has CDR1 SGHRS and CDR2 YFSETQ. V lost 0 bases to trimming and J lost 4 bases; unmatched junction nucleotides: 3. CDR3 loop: CASSLAGGGGNTIYF. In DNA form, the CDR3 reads TGCGCCAGCAGCTTGGCAGGGGGCGGCGGAAACACCATATATTTT.

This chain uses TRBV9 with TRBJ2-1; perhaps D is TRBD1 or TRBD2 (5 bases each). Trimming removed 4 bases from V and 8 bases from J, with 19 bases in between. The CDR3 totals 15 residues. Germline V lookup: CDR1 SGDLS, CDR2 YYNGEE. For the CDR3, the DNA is TGTGCCAGCAGCCCCACCCCCCGGGACGTAGATGAGCAGTTCTTC. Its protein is CASSPTPRDVDEQFF.

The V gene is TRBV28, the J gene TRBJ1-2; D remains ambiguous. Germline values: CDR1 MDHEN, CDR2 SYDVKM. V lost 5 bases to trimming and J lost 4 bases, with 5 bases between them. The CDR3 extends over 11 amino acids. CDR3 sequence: CASSTSYGYTF. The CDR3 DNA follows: TGTGCCAGCAGTACTAGCTATGGCTACACCTTC.

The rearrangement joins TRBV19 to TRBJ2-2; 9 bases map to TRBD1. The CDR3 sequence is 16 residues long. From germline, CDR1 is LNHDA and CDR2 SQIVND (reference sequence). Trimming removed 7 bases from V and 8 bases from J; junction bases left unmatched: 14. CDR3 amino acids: CASTAQGQGHLGELFF. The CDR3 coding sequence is TGTGCCAGTACCGCCCAGGGACAGGGTCATCTTGGGGAGCTGTTTTTT. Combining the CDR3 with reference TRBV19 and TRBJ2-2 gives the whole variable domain DGGITQSPKYLFRKEGQNVTLSCEQNLNHDAMYWYRQDPGQGLRLIYYSQIVNDFQKGDIAEGYSVSREKKESFPLTVTSAQKNPTAFYLCASTAQGQGHLGELFFGEGSRLTVL.

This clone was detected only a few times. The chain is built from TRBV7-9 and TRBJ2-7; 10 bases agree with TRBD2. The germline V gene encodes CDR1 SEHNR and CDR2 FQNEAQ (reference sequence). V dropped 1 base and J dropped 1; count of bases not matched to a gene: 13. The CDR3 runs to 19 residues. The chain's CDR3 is CASSLVRVSGRRLSYEQYF. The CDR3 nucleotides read TGTGCCAGCAGCTTAGTAAGAGTTAGCGGGAGGCGCTTATCCTACGAGCAGTACTTC.

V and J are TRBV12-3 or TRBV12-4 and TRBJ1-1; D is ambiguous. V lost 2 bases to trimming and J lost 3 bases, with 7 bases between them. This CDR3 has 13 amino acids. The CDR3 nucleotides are TGTGCCAGCAGTTTATCGGGGTACACTGAAGCTTTCTTT. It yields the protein CASSLSGYTEAFF.

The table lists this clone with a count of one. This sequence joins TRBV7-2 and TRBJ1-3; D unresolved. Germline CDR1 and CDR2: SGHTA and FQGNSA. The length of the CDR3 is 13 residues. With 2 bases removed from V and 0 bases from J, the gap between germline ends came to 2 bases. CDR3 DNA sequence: TGTGCCAGCAGCTTAACCTCTGGAAACACCATATATTTT. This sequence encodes CASSLTSGNTIYF.

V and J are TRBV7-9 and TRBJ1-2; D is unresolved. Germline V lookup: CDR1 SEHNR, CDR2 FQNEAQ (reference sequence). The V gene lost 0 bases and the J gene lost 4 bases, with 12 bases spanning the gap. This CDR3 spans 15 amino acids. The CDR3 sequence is CASSLAPAGAYGYTF. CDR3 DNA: TGTGCCAGCAGCTTAGCCCCCGCGGGTGCCTATGGCTACACCTTC.

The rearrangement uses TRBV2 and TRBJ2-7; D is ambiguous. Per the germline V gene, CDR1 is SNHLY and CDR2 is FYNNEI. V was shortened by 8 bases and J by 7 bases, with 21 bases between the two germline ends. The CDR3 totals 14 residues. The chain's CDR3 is CASHFSLTSREQYF. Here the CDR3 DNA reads TGTGCCAGCCATTTCTCACTCACGAGTCGAGAGCAGTACTTC.

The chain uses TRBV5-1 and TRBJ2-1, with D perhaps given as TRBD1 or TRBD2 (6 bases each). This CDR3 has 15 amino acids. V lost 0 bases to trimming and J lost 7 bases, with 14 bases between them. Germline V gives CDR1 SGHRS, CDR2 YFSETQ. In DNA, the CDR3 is TGCGCCAGCAGCTTGGAAGGAGGGGGACTTAATGAGCAGTTCTTC. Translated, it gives CASSLEGGGLNEQFF. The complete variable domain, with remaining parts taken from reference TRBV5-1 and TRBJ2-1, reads KAGVTQTPRYLIKTRGQQVTLSCSPISGHRSVSWYQQTPGQGLQFLFEYFSETQRNKGNFPGRFSGRQFSNSRSEMNVSTLELGDSALYLCASSLEGGGLNEQFFGPGTRLTVL.

Here the CDR3 reads CASSQDRGGAISRTQYF. In DNA, the CDR3 is TGTGCCAGCAGCCAAGATCGGGGGGGTGCGATTTCGAGGACCCAGTACTTC. V is TRBV14 and J is TRBJ2-5; TRBD2 aligns across 8 bases. V lost 0 bases and J lost 7; bases outside the gene matches: 13. Germline assignment: CDR1 SGHDN and CDR2 FVKESK. The CDR3 has 17 residues.

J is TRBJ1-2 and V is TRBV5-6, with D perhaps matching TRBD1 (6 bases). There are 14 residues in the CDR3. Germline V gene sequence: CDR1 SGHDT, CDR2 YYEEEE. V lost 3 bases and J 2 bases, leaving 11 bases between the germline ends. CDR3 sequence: CASSSTDRNYGYTF. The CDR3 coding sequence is TGTGCCAGCAGCTCAACAGACAGGAACTATGGCTACACCTTC.

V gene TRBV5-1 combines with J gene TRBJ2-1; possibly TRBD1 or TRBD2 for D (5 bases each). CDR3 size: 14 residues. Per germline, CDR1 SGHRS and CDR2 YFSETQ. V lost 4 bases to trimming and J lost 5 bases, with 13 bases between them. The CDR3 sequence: CASSPHGANNEQFF. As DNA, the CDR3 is TGCGCCAGCAGCCCCCACGGGGCTAACAATGAGCAGTTCTTC.

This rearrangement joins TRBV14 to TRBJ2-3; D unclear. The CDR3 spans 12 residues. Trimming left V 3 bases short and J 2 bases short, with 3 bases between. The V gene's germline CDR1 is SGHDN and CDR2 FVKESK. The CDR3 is CASSQLTDTQYF. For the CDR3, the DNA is TGTGCCAGCAGCCAGCTCACAGATACGCAGTATTTT.

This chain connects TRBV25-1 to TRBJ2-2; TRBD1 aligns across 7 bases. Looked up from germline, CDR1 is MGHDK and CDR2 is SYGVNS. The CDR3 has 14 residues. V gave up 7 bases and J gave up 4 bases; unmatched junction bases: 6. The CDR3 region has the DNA TGTGCCAGCATAAGACAGGGTAGCACCGGGGAGCTGTTTTTT. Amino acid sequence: CASIRQGSTGELFF.

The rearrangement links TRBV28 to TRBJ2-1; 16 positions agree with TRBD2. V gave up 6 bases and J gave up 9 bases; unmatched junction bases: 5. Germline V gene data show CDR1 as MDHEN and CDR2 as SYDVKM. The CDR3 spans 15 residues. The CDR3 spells CASSSGTSGRGEQFF. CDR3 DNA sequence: TGTGCCAGCAGCTCCGGGACTAGCGGGAGGGGTGAGCAGTTCTTC. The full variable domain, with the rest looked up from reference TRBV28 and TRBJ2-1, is DVKVTQSSRYLVKRTGEKVFLECVQDMDHENMFWYRQDPGLGLRLIYFSYDVKMKEKGDIPEGYSVSREKKERFSLILESASTNQTSMYLCASSSGTSGRGEQFFGPGTRLTVL.

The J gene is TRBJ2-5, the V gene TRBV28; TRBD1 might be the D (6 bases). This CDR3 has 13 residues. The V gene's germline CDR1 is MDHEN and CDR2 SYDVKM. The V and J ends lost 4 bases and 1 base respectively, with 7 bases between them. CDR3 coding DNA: TGTGCCAGCAGTTCACAGGGCCAAGAGACCCAGTACTTC. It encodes CASSSQGQETQYF.

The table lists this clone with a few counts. The CDR3 is CASSWRGLSSYNEQFF. CDR3 coding DNA: TGTGCCAGCAGCTGGAGGGGGCTGAGCTCCTACAATGAGCAGTTCTTC. This sequence joins TRBV9 and TRBJ2-1; the D gene is possibly TRBD1 (7 bases). Looked up from germline, CDR1 is SGDLS and CDR2 is YYNGEE. The CDR3 is 16 amino acids. The ends were cut back, 4 bases at V and 0 bases at J, with 14 bases in the middle.

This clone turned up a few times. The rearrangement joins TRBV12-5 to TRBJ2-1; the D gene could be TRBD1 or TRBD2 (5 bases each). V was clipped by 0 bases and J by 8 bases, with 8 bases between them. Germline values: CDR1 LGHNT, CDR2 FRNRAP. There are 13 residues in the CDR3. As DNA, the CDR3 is TGTGCTAGTGGTTTGGTAACGGGGCATGAGCAGTTCTTC. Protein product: CASGLVTGHEQFF.

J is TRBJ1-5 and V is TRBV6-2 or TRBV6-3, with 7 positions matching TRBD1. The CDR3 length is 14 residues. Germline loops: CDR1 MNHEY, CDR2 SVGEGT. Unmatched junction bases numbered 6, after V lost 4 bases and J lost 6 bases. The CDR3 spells CASSSPQGVQPQHF. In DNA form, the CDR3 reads TGTGCCAGCAGTTCCCCGCAGGGGGTTCAGCCCCAGCATTTT.

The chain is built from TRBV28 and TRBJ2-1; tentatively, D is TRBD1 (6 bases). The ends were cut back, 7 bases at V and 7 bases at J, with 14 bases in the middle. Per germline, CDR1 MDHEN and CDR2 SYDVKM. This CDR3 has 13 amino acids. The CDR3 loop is CASKLDRWNEQFF. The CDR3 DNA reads TGTGCCAGCAAACTCGACAGGTGGAATGAGCAGTTCTTC.

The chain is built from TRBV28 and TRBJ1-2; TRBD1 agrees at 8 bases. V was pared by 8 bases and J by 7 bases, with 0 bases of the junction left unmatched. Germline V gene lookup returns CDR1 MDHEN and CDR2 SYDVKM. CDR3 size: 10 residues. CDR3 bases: TGTGCCAGCGGGACAGGTGGCTACACCTTC. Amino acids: CASGTGGYTF.

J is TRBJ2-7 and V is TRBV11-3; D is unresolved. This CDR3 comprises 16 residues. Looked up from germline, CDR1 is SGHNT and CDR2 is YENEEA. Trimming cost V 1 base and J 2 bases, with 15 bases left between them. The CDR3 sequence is CASSLGTTRLTYEQYF. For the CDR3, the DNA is TGTGCCAGCAGCTTAGGAACGACTCGTCTAACCTACGAGCAGTACTTC. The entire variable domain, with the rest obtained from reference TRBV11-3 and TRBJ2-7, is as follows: EAGVVQSPRYKIIEKKQPVAFWCNPISGHNTLYWYLQNLGQGPELLIRYENEEAVDDSQLPKDRFSAERLKGVDSTLKIQPAELGDSAVYLCASSLGTTRLTYEQYFGPGTRLTVT.

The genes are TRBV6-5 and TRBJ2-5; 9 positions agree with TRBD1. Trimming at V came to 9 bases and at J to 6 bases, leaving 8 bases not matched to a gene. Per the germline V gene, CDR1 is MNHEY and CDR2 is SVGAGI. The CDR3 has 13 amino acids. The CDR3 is CASSGTGTKTQYF. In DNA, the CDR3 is TGTGCCAGTTCCGGGACAGGGACGAAGACCCAGTACTTC.

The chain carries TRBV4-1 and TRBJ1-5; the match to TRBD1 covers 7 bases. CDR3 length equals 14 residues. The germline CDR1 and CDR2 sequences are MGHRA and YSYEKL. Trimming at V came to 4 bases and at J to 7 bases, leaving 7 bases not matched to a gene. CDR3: CASSPGGGDQPQHF. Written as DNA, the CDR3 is TGCGCCAGCAGCCCTGGAGGGGGCGACCAGCCCCAGCATTTT.

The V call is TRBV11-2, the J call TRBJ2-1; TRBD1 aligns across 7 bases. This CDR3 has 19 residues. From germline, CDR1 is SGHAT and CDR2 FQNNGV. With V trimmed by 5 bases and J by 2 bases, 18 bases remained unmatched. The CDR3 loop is CASSTGTAITGTAYNEQFF. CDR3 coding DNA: TGTGCCAGCAGCACCGGGACAGCCATTACCGGAACGGCCTACAATGAGCAGTTCTTC.

The CDR3 DNA reads TGTGCCAGCAGCGTTCCGGGACAGTATTACTATGGCTACACCTTC. The encoded protein is CASSVPGQYYYGYTF. The chain has TRBV5-4 and TRBJ1-2, with 7 bases fitting TRBD1. There are 15 residues in the CDR3. Per germline, CDR1 SGHNT and CDR2 YYREEE (reference sequence). Unmatched junction bases numbered 9, after V lost 4 bases and J lost 3 bases.

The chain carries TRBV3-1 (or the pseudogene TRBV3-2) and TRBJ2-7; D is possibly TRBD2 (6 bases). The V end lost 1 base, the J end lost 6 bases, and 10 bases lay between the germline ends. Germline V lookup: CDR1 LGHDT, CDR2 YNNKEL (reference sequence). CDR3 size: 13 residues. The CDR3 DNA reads TGTGCCAGCAGCCAAGGGGCGGGGTCCGAGCAGTACTTC. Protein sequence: CASSQGAGSEQYF.

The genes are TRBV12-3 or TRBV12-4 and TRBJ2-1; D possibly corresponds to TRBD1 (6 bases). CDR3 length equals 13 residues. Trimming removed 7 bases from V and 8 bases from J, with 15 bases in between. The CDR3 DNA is TGTGCCAGCACCCTCAAAGGGGGAGATGAGCAGTTCTTC. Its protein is CASTLKGGDEQFF.

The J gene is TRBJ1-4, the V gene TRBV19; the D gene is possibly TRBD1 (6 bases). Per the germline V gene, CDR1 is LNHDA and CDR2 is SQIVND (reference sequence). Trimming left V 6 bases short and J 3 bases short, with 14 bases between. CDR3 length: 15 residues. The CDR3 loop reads CASSALNRANEKLFF. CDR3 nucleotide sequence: TGTGCCAGTAGCGCCTTGAACAGGGCTAATGAAAAACTGTTTTTT.